The sequence of this TCR beta chain was determined in a study of CXCR3-negative and CXCR3-positive naive CD8 T cells. The germline V gene has CDR1 SEHNR and CDR2 FQNEAQ (reference sequence). This CDR3 has 14 residues. UMI labels and 5' RACE were used to prepare the TRB cDNA libraries. TCRdb reworked the 5' RACE reads into one entry per CDR3 protein, no DNA. Its clone listing holds tens of thousands of distinct CDR3 sequences. The sequence was obtained from a human donor in good health. Some clones in this sample may be carry-over from other donors' samples. Sequencing used naive CXCR3- CD8+ T cells from blood. Subset denoted: CD45RO-CCR7+CD27+CD95- naive CD8+ T cells lacking CXCR3 (TNR3-). The chain employs TRBV7-9 and TRBJ1-1. The CDR3 loop reads CASSFGGGFTEAFF. Together with reference TRBV7-9 and TRBJ1-1, the CDR3 gives the full variable domain: DTGVSQNPRHKITKRGQNVTFRCDPISEHNRLYWYRQTLGQGPEFLTYFQNEAQLEKSRLLSDRFSAERPKGSFSTLEIQRTEQGDSAMYLCASSFGGGFTEAFFGQGTRLTVV.